The sequence of this TCR beta chain was determined in a study of T cells in Graves' hyperthyroidism and ophthalmopathy. Study observations and caveats: Most thyroid clonotypes with frequency above 0.001 were detected in blood.

Regions amplified from RNA transcripts were the TCR beta CDR3 regions. HTBI primers were employed in a first-round RT-PCR of the TCR CDR3. TCRdb redid the calling of the multiplex PCR reads with MiXCR, one entry per CDR3 protein. The repertoire has about 380,000 distinct CDR3 sequences, 15% to 20% of them found once; the top ten carry roughly two fifths. Uncontrolled infection, other autoimmune disease, pregnancy or lactation led to exclusion. With V trimmed by 4 bases and J by 2 bases, 5 bases remained unmatched. CDR1 is WNHNN, CDR2 SYGVQD, per germline (reference sequence). The CDR3 extends over 15 amino acids. This clonotype has at least ten counts. Its antigen is still unknown.

This chain joins TRBV10-1 and TRBJ2-3; 8 positions agree with TRBD2. Sample: blood. The sequence was collected from a man aged 18 to 30 with Graves' ophthalmopathy. The CDR3 DNA reads TGCGCCAGCAGTGCCTCAGCGGGGGCCACAGATACGCAGTATTTT. Translation: CASSASAGATDTQYF.